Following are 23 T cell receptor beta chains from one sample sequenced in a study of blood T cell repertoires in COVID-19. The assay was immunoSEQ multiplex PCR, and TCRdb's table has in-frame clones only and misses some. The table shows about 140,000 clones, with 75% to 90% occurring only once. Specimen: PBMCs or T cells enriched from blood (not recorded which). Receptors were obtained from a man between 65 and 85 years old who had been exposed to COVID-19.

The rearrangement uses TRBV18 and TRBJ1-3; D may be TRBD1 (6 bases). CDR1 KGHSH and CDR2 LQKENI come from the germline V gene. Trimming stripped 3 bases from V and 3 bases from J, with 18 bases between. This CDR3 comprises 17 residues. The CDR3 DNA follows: TGTGCCAGCTCACCCTATGGCGGGGGCCCGGTTGGAAACACCATATATTTT. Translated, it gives CASSPYGGGPVGNTIYF. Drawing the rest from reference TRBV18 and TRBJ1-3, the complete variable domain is NAGVMQNPRHLVRRRGQEARLRCSPMKGHSHVYWYRQLPEEGLKFMVYLQKENIIDESGMPKERFSAEFPKEGPSILRIQQVVRGDSAAYFCASSPYGGGPVGNTIYFGEGSWLTVV.

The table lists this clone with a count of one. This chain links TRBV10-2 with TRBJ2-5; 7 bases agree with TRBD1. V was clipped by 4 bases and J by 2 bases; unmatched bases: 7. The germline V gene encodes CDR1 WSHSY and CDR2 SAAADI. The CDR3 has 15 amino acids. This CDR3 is CASSGPETGQETQYF. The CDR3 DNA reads TGCGCCAGCAGTGGGCCAGAGACAGGGCAAGAGACCCAGTACTTC.

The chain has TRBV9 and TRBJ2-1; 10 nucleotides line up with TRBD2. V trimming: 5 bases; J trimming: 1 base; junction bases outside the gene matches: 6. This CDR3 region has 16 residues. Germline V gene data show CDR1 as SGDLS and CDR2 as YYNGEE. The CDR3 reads CASSLGLAASYNEQFF. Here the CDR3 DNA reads TGTGCCAGCAGTCTCGGACTAGCGGCTTCCTACAATGAGCAGTTCTTC.

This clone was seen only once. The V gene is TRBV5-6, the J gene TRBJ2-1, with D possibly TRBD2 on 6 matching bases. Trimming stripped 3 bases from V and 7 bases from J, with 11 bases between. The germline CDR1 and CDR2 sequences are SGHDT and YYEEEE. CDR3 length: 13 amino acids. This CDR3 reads CASSSGLPNEQFF. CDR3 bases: TGTGCCAGCAGCTCGGGACTCCCAAATGAGCAGTTCTTC.

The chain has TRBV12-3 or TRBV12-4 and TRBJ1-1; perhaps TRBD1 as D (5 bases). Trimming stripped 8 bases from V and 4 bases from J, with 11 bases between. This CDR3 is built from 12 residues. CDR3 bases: TGTGCCAGCGTGTGGGGGGGCACTGAAGCTTTCTTT. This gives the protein CASVWGGTEAFF.

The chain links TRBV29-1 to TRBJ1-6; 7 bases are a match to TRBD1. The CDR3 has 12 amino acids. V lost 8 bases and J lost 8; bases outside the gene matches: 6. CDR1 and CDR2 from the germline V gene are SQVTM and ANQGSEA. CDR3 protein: CSTRDSDSPLHF. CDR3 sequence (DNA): TGCAGCACCCGGGACAGCGATTCACCCCTCCACTTT.

CDR3 sequence (DNA): TGTGCCACCAGTGCCCCGTCAGCGGAGGCAAGCAATGAGCAGTTCTTC. Translated, it gives CATSAPSAEASNEQFF. The gene calls are TRBV24-1 and TRBJ2-1, with a weak D call TRBD2 (5 bases). Germline V lookup: CDR1 KGHDR, CDR2 SFDVKD. This CDR3 region has 16 residues. Trimming pared 5 bases from V and 6 bases from J, leaving 19 bases between.

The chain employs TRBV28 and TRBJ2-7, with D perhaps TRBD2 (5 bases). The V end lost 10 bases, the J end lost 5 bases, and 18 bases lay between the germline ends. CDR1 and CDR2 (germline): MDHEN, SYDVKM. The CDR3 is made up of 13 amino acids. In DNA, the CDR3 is TGTGCCACCTGCCGGGGAACTAAGGACGAGCAGTACTTC. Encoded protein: CATCRGTKDEQYF.

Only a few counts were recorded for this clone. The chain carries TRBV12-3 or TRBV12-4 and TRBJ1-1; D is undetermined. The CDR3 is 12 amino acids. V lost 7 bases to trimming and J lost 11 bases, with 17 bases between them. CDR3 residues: CASTPRTSGAFF. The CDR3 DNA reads TGTGCCAGCACCCCTCGGACCTCGGGGGCTTTCTTT.

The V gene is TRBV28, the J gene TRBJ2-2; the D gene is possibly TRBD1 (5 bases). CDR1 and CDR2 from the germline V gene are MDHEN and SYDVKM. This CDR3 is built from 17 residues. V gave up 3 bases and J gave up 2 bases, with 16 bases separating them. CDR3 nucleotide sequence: TGTGCCAGCAGTTTGCAGGGAAGGGGCCTAAACACCGGGGAGCTGTTTTTT. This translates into CASSLQGRGLNTGELFF.

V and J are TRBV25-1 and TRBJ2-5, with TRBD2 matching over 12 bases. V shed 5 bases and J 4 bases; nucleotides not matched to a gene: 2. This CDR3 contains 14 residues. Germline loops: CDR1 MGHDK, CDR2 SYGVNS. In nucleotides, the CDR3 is TGTGCCAGCAGTCCGGGACTAGCGGGAGAGACCCAGTACTTC. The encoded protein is CASSPGLAGETQYF. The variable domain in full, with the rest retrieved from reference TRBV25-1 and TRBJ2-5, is EADIYQTPRYLVIGTGKKITLECSQTMGHDKMYWYQQDPGMELHLIHYSYGVNSTEKGDLSSESTVSRIRTEHFPLTLESARPSHTSQYLCASSPGLAGETQYFGPGTRLLVL.

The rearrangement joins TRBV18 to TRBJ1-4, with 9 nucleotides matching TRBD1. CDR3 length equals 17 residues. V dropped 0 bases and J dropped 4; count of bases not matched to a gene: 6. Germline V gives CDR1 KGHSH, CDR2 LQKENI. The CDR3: CASSPPGPGQGNEKLFF. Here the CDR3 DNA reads TGTGCCAGCTCACCACCTGGGCCGGGACAGGGTAATGAAAAACTGTTTTTT. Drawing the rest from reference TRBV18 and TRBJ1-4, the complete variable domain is NAGVMQNPRHLVRRRGQEARLRCSPMKGHSHVYWYRQLPEEGLKFMVYLQKENIIDESGMPKERFSAEFPKEGPSILRIQQVVRGDSAAYFCASSPPGPGQGNEKLFFGSGTQLSVL.

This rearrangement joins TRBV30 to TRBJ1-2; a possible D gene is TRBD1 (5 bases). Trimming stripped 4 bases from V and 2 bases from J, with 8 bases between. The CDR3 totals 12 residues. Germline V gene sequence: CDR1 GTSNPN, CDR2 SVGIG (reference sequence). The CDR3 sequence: CAWTGSNYGYTF. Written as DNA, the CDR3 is TGTGCCTGGACAGGGTCCAACTATGGCTACACCTTC.

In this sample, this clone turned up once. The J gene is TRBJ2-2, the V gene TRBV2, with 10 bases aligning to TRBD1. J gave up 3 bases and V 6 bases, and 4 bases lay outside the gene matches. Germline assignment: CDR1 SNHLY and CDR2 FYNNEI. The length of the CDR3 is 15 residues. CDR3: CASSKDRGYTGELFF. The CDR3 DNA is TGTGCCAGCAGCAAGGACAGGGGGTACACCGGGGAGCTGTTTTTT.

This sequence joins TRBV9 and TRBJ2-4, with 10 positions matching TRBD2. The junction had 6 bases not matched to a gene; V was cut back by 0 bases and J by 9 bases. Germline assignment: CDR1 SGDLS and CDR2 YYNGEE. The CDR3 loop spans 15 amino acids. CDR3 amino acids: CASSVGSGRAGIQYF. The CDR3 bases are TGTGCCAGCAGCGTAGGAAGCGGGAGGGCCGGCATTCAGTACTTC.

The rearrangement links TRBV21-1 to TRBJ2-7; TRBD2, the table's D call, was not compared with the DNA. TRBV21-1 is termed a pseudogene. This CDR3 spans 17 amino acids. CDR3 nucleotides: TGTGCCAGCAGCAAAGAACTAGCGGGAGATAGCATCTACGAGCAGTACTTC. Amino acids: CASSKELAGDSIYEQYF.

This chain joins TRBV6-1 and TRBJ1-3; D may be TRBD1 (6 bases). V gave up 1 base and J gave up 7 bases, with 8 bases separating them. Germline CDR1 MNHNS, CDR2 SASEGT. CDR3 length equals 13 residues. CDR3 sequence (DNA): TGTGCCAGCAGTGAAGGCCAGGGGAACACCATATATTTT. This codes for CASSEGQGNTIYF.

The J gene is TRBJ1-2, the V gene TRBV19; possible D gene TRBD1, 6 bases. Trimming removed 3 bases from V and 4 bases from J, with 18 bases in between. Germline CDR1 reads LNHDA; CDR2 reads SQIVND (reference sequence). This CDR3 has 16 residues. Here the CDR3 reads CASSITASQGLYGYTF. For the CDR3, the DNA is TGTGCCAGTAGTATTACAGCGTCACAGGGTCTCTATGGCTACACCTTC.

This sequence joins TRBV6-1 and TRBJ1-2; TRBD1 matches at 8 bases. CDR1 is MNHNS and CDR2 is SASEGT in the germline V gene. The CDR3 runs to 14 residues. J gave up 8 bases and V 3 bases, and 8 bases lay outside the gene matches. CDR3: CASSDRPRDRGYTF. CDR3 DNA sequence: TGTGCCAGCAGTGATCGACCCCGGGACAGGGGCTACACCTTC.

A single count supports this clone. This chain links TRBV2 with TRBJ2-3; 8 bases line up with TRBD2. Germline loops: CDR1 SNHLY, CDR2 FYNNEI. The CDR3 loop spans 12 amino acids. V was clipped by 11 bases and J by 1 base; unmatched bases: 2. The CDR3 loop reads CAGREGTDTQYF. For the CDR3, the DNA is TGTGCCGGGCGGGAGGGCACAGATACGCAGTATTTT.

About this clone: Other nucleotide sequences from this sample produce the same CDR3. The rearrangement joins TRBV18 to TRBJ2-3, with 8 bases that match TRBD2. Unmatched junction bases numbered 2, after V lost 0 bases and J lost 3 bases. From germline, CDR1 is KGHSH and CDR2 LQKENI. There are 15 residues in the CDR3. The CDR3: CASSPPLAGTDTQYF. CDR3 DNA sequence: TGTGCCAGCTCACCACCGCTAGCGGGTACAGATACGCAGTATTTT.

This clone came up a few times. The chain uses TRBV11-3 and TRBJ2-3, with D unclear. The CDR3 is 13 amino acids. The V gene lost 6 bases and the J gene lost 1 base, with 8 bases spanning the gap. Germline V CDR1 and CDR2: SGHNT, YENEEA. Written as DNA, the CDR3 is TGTGCCAGCAGTCGGAGAGGCACAGATACGCAGTATTTT. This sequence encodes CASSRRGTDTQYF. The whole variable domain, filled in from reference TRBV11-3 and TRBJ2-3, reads EAGVVQSPRYKIIEKKQPVAFWCNPISGHNTLYWYLQNLGQGPELLIRYENEEAVDDSQLPKDRFSAERLKGVDSTLKIQPAELGDSAVYLCASSRRGTDTQYFGPGTRLTVL.

The CDR3 protein is CASSWTGGNIQYF. DNA of the CDR3: TGTGCCAGTAGCTGGACAGGGGGGAACATTCAGTACTTC. The chain uses TRBV19 and TRBJ2-4; 10 bases match TRBD1. Per the germline V gene, CDR1 is LNHDA and CDR2 is SQIVND (reference sequence). The CDR3 has 13 residues. Losses at the gene ends were 6 bases for V and 7 bases for J; bases not matched to a gene: 3.